A selection of T cell receptor beta chains follows, all from one sample in a study of blood T cell repertoires in COVID-19. Profiling relied on immunoSEQ multiplex PCR, and the TCRdb table lists in-frame clones only, not all of them. The table lists about 240,000 clones, 80% to 90% of them singletons. Sequenced input: PBMCs or T cells enriched from blood (not recorded which). Receptors originate from a woman aged 25 to 39 who had recovered from COVID-19. The CDR3 runs from the conserved cysteine through the conserved F or W. A row's size may be missing; if present it is once, few, many or a size class.

>NA|TRBV19
CASSMGQGALGEQYF
>NA|TRBV19
CASSHSSGTGVRYEQYF
>few|TRBV7-6
CASSLEHAPTGELFF
>NA|TRBV7-8
CASSLVFGQSYGYTF
>NA|TRBV7-9
CASSQLGGDTEAFF
>NA|TRBV5-8
CASSLGQRAFF
>once|TRBV7-3
CASSPPGLAGGLTEQFF
>once|TRBV6-2/TRBV6-3
CASSYLRGLLNEQFF
>NA|TRBV5-6
CASSFAGGVNEQFF
>NA|TRBV6-1
CASSERRAGGYTDTQYF
>NA|TRBV28
CASIPGAGQGYLSAFF
>NA|TRBV18
CASSPSGGRWDTEAFF
>NA|TRBV7-6
CASSLEGGRNSPLHF
>NA|TRBV2
CASSPTGGDTDTQYF
>NA|TRBV3-1/TRBV3-2
CASSLPSGGSEAFF
>NA|TRBV6-8
CASNHTSPGQGDYSGNTIYF
>NA|TRBV11-2
CASSQGWEPQHF
>NA|TRBV28
CASSLPGNYGYTF
>NA|TRBV5-5
CASSLGQGVATNEKLFF
>few|TRBV3-1/TRBV3-2
CASSSKQGAGAFF
>NA|TRBV7-2
CASSPAGKANYGYTF
>NA|TRBV30
CAWSVRPLRENEQFF
>NA|TRBV7-2
CASSFWGPTGELFF
>NA|TRBV28
CASSSEAMATEAFF
>NA|TRBV10-3
CAISGQGQGSEQFF
>NA|TRBV5-4
CASSLELAVTDTQYF
>NA|TRBV3-1/TRBV3-2
CASSQEVVAEARSPYNEQFF
>NA|TRBV24-1
CATSDGLVWGGSTDTQYF
>NA|TRBV27
CASKVGNSPLHF
>NA|TRBV7-2
CASKTYSNTEAFF
>NA|TRBV30
CAWSLIHVGGYTF
>once|TRBV12-1
CASSFLPRGTDTQYF
>NA|TRBV3-1/TRBV3-2
CASSQAGLNQPQHF
>NA|TRBV18
CASSQTATGELFF
>NA|TRBV5-4
CASSPRAEGGGYTF
>few|TRBV13
CASSSAARYEAFF
>NA|TRBV28
CASTQSPLQETQYF
>once|TRBV19
CASSMGSGRYYEQYF
>NA|TRBV6-2/TRBV6-3
CASSYREHGYTF
>NA|TRBV7-2
CASSLEGLASSEQYF
>NA|TRBV12-5
CASGLETGLGTEQYF
>NA|TRBV29-1
CSGKAGTLYNEQFF
>NA|TRBV19
CASTEVAGYNEQFF
>NA|TRBV3-1/TRBV3-2
CASSQKMGAALNQPQHF
>NA|TRBV7-6
CASSKEAGRGSYEQYF